The 25 T cell receptor beta chains in this list originate from one sample, sequenced in a study of cytomegalovirus exposure and HLA in healthy donors. The method was immunoSEQ multiplex PCR; TCRdb's version includes in-frame clones alone and lacks a portion of them. The sample contains roughly 100,000 clones, approximately 90% of which appear only once. The material sequenced was PBMCs. These receptor sequences come from a woman under 30 in good health and CMV-seropositive.

The J gene is TRBJ2-3, the V gene TRBV4-1; D may be TRBD1 (5 bases). The V gene's germline CDR1 is MGHRA and CDR2 YSYEKL. The CDR3 extends over 15 amino acids. V was clipped by 1 base and J by 0 bases, with 8 bases between them. The CDR3 DNA sequence: TGCGCCAGCAGCCAAGGACAGACAAGCACAGATACGCAGTATTTT. It specifies CASSQGQTSTDTQYF.

Worth noting for this clone: An end of the junction does not agree with germline; a read error may underlie this. Other DNA variants within this sample encode the same CDR3. The CDR3 here is CASSAGSNQPQHF. CDR3 nucleotide sequence: TGCGCCAGCAGCGCGGGGAGCAATCAGCCCCAGCATTTT. This chain joins TRBV13 and TRBJ1-5; D remains unclear. Per the germline V gene, CDR1 is PRHDT and CDR2 is FYEKMQ (reference sequence). CDR3 length: 13 amino acids.

The chain carries TRBV7-3 and TRBJ2-3; 7 bases map to TRBD2. CDR3 length: 12 residues. V was clipped by 4 bases and J by 11 bases; unmatched bases: 6. CDR1 is SGHTA, CDR2 FQGTGA, per germline. The CDR3 reads CASSSPGGRQYF. The CDR3, as DNA: TGTGCCAGCAGCTCCCCTGGCGGGAGGCAGTATTTT.

This chain uses TRBV18 with TRBJ2-1, with 7 bases matching TRBD2. CDR1 KGHSH and CDR2 LQKENI come from the germline V gene. The ends lost 2 bases at V and 8 bases at J; junction bases unmatched: 6. The CDR3 loop spans 14 amino acids. CDR3 nucleotide sequence: TGTGCCAGCTCACCAAGCGGGGTACGGGATGAGCAGTTCTTC. It encodes CASSPSGVRDEQFF.

The chain employs TRBV6-5 and TRBJ1-6; no firm D call. CDR1 is MNHEY and CDR2 is SVGAGI in the germline V gene. This CDR3 is built from 15 residues. V lost 0 bases and J lost 7, with 10 bases in between. CDR3 in DNA: TGTGCCAGCAGTTACTCCGGACGGGGAAATTCACCCCTCCACTTT. Translation gives CASSYSGRGNSPLHF.

The chain has TRBV27 and TRBJ2-3; tentative D call: TRBD2 (5 bases). Germline V gene data show CDR1 as MNHEY and CDR2 as SMNVEV (reference sequence). The V end lost 4 bases, the J end lost 6 bases, and 14 bases lay between the germline ends. The CDR3 spans 14 residues. The CDR3, as DNA: TGTGCCAGCAGTTACGGATCTAGCAGGGATACGCAGTATTTT. Translation gives CASSYGSSRDTQYF.

This rearrangement joins TRBV5-4 to TRBJ2-1; 8 bases line up with TRBD2. J was trimmed by 7 bases and V by 4 bases; bases with no gene match: 13. The CDR3 length is 16 residues. Germline V gives CDR1 SGHNT, CDR2 YYREEE (reference sequence). The CDR3 DNA sequence: TGTGCCAGCAGCCTGGATAACGGGGGGGCTTGGAATGAGCAGTTCTTC. Translated, it gives CASSLDNGGAWNEQFF.

The chain carries TRBV28 and TRBJ1-4, with 9 bases fitting TRBD1. The CDR3 runs 14 residues. The germline CDR1 and CDR2 sequences are MDHEN and SYDVKM. J lost 5 bases, V lost 8 bases, and 6 bases had no gene match. The DNA of the CDR3 is TGTGCCAGCCGATCCGGGACAGGGAATGAAAAACTGTTTTTT. Translating it yields CASRSGTGNEKLFF.

This chain joins TRBV25-1 and TRBJ1-4; 7 bases are a match to TRBD1. Germline loops: CDR1 MGHDK, CDR2 SYGVNS. After removal of 6 bases from V and 0 bases from J, the junction contained 4 bases not matched to a gene. This CDR3 has 15 residues. The CDR3 here is CASRGTGATNEKLFF. The CDR3 nucleotides read TGTGCCAGCAGGGGTACAGGGGCAACTAATGAAAAACTGTTTTTT.

V usage is TRBV27 and J usage is TRBJ2-6; 8 nucleotides line up with TRBD1. The CDR3 covers 17 residues. V was pared by 6 bases and J by 4 bases, with 11 bases of the junction left unmatched. Germline assignment: CDR1 MNHEY and CDR2 SMNVEV (reference sequence). In nucleotides, the CDR3 is TGTGCCAGCAGCCCGGGCGCAGGGGGCCCGGGGGCCAACGTCCTGACTTTC. Residues: CASSPGAGGPGANVLTF.

The CDR3 coding sequence is TGTGCCAGCAGCTTACGGGCAGGGGACGAGCAGTACTTC. Protein sequence: CASSLRAGDEQYF. V is TRBV7-3 and J is TRBJ2-7; weak D call: TRBD1 (6 bases). Germline V gene lookup returns CDR1 SGHTA and CDR2 FQGTGA. V was cut by 2 bases and J by 5 bases, with 10 bases left in between. This CDR3 region has 13 residues.

To note about this clone: At one end, the junction sequence differs from germline, possibly due to a read error. The chain recombines TRBV19 with TRBJ2-3; D is perhaps TRBD1 (6 bases). The CDR3 is 12 residues long. Germline V gene data show CDR1 as LNHDA and CDR2 as SQIVND (reference sequence). The CDR3 is CASGTTGTPSDF. The CDR3 coding sequence is TGTGCCAGTGGTACAACCGGGACACCAAGCGATTTT. Full variable domain (outside the CDR3, taken from reference TRBV19 and TRBJ2-3): DGGITQSPKYLFRKEGQNVTLSCEQNLNHDAMYWYRQDPGQGLRLIYYSQIVNDFQKGDIAEGYSVSREKKESFPLTVTSAQKNPTAFYLCASGTTGTPSDFGPGTRLTVL.

J is TRBJ2-5 and V is TRBV15; 8 bases match TRBD1. Unmatched junction bases numbered 5, after V lost 3 bases and J lost 5 bases. The germline V gene encodes CDR1 LNHNV and CDR2 YYDKDF (reference sequence). The CDR3 totals 14 residues. CDR3 region: CATSRDRASETQYF. As DNA, the CDR3 is TGTGCCACCAGCAGGGACAGGGCCTCGGAGACCCAGTACTTC.

This clone is a singleton in its sample. The chain has TRBV7-9 and TRBJ1-5; 8 bases map to TRBD1. Germline assignment: CDR1 SEHNR and CDR2 FQNEAQ (reference sequence). This CDR3 spans 14 amino acids. The J segment lost 7 bases and the V segment lost 4 bases, leaving 6 bases of the junction unmatched. CDR3 in amino acids: CASSYQGAGQPQHF. CDR3 sequence (DNA): TGTGCCAGCAGCTACCAGGGGGCAGGGCAGCCCCAGCATTTT.

This sequence joins TRBV11-3 and TRBJ1-5; the D is unclear. This CDR3 spans 13 amino acids. V was clipped by 2 bases and J by 2 bases, with 4 bases between them. Looked up from germline, CDR1 is SGHNT and CDR2 is YENEEA. CDR3 DNA: TGTGCCAGCAGCTTACAGGGCAATCAGCCCCAGCATTTT. It encodes CASSLQGNQPQHF.

This clone was observed once. The chain couples TRBV10-1 to TRBJ1-5, with no clear D. Germline CDR1 is WNHNN and CDR2 is SYGVQD (reference sequence). The CDR3 has 14 amino acids. Trimming removed 10 bases from V and 6 bases from J, with 19 bases in between. CDR3 residues: CATPYPVWSQPQHF. CDR3 coding DNA: TGCGCCACTCCCTACCCGGTCTGGAGTCAGCCCCAGCATTTT.

The genes are TRBV7-7 and TRBJ2-5, with 8 bases that match TRBD1. CDR3 length: 13 residues. Germline V gene lookup returns CDR1 SSHAT and CDR2 FNYEAQ (reference sequence). V dropped 6 bases and J dropped 2; count of bases not matched to a gene: 2. CDR3 loop: CASSWDRQETQYF. CDR3 sequence (DNA): TGTGCCAGCAGTTGGGACAGGCAAGAGACCCAGTACTTC.

The genes are TRBV19 and TRBJ1-5, with 7 bases aligning to TRBD1. The length of the CDR3 is 15 residues. V gave up 5 bases and J gave up 6 bases; unmatched junction bases: 10. Germline CDR1 is LNHDA and CDR2 is SQIVND (reference sequence). The DNA of the CDR3 is TGTGCCAGTAGTTCGGGCGCAGGGGGAGGTCAGCCCCAGCATTTT. Its translation: CASSSGAGGGQPQHF. Full variable domain (outside the CDR3, taken from reference TRBV19 and TRBJ1-5): DGGITQSPKYLFRKEGQNVTLSCEQNLNHDAMYWYRQDPGQGLRLIYYSQIVNDFQKGDIAEGYSVSREKKESFPLTVTSAQKNPTAFYLCASSSGAGGGQPQHFGDGTRLSIL.

The chain links TRBV7-8 to TRBJ1-5; the D gene is possibly TRBD1 (6 bases). The V end lost 5 bases, the J end lost 2 bases, and 13 bases lay between the germline ends. The CDR3 consists of 15 residues. Germline CDR1 is SGHVS and CDR2 is FQNEAQ. The CDR3: CASSTYREGNQPQHF. DNA of the CDR3: TGTGCCAGCAGCACTTACAGGGAAGGCAATCAGCCCCAGCATTTT.

The V and J genes are TRBV4-1 and TRBJ2-1, with 11 bases fitting TRBD2. The trim removed 4 bases at V and 6 bases at J, leaving 11 bases unmatched. This CDR3 is built from 17 residues. Germline V gives CDR1 MGHRA, CDR2 YSYEKL. Here the CDR3 reads CASSRTLAGGTRNEQFF. Here the CDR3 DNA reads TGCGCCAGCAGCCGCACTCTAGCGGGGGGCACCCGCAATGAGCAGTTCTTC.

Here the CDR3 reads CASSYQKDYQETQYF. The CDR3 bases are TGTGCCAGCAGTTACCAGAAAGATTACCAAGAGACCCAGTACTTC. The genes are TRBV6-5 and TRBJ2-5; D is unclear. The CDR3 has 15 residues. CDR1 and CDR2 from the germline V gene are MNHEY and SVGAGI. With 2 bases removed from V and 0 bases from J, the gap between germline ends came to 10 bases.

This clone has just a few counts. The rearrangement joins TRBV7-9 to TRBJ2-3; the match to TRBD1 covers 8 bases. Germline V gene lookup returns CDR1 SEHNR and CDR2 FQNEAQ (reference sequence). The J segment lost 5 bases and the V segment lost 4 bases, leaving 8 bases of the junction unmatched. CDR3 size: 15 residues. CDR3 nucleotide sequence: TGTGCCAGCAGCTCCTGGACAGGGCCGGGAGATACGCAGTATTTT. Its protein is CASSSWTGPGDTQYF.

The CDR3 DNA is TGTGCCAGTAGTATAGATACTGAGCGGGGGGTTTCCTACGAGCAGTACTTC. Protein product: CASSIDTERGVSYEQYF. V is TRBV19 and J is TRBJ2-7; 9 bases align to TRBD2. Trimming took 0 bases from V and 1 from J; bases not matched to a gene: 7. The CDR3 is 17 residues long. In germline, CDR1 is LNHDA, CDR2 SQIVND (reference sequence).

V usage is TRBV29-1 and J usage is TRBJ2-4, with D maybe TRBD1 (6 bases). Trimming pared 4 bases from V and 4 bases from J, leaving 11 bases between. The CDR3 runs to 13 residues. Germline V gene lookup returns CDR1 SQVTM and CDR2 ANQGSEA. CDR3 nucleotides: TGCAGCGTTGTACCGGACAGTAAAAACATTCAGTACTTC. Its translation: CSVVPDSKNIQYF.

The rearrangement links TRBV4-2 to TRBJ2-2; D is unclear. Looked up from germline, CDR1 is LGHNA and CDR2 is YNFKEQ. The CDR3 length is 13 residues. V lost 0 bases to trimming and J lost 8 bases, with 7 bases between them. In nucleotides, the CDR3 is TGTGCCAGCAGCCAAGAGTGGCCAGGGGAGCTGTTTTTT. Translation: CASSQEWPGELFF.